Listed below are T cell receptor beta chains from one sample, sequenced in a study of T cells in localized non-small cell lung cancer. The assay was immunoSEQ multiplex PCR, and TCRdb's table has in-frame clones only and misses some. The data contain about 21,000 clones, under 90% of them singletons. This sample comprised PBMCs, obtained before any cancer treatment. The receptor set was obtained from a woman between 35 and 75 years old with stage II squamous cell lung carcinoma. Each CDR3 is given with its conserved first and last residue. Fields, in order: J gene, V gene, clone size, CDR3 protein. Rows may omit the clone size; those that give it use once, few, many or a size class.

>TRBJ2-7|TRBV28|.
CASSLWGRRQSEQYF
>TRBJ2-7|TRBV10-2|.
CASIMDRALHEQYF
>TRBJ2-1|TRBV2|.
CASSEEGSGSEQFF
>TRBJ2-5|TRBV7-2|.
CASSSQYPEETQYF
>TRBJ2-1|TRBV15|.
CATSRDKKLAGVSSYNEQFF
>TRBJ2-5|TRBV11-3|.
CASSLGGLEETQYF
>TRBJ1-5|TRBV28|.
CASSRQATQPQHF
>TRBJ2-3|TRBV4-3|.
CASSQESGGRATDTQYF
>TRBJ2-5|TRBV9|.
CASSANAETQYF
>TRBJ2-1|TRBV5-4|.
CASSLEGDRGPLF
>TRBJ2-7|TRBV7-9|.
CASSSWGESGAYEQYF
>TRBJ2-5|TRBV7-7|medium-sized
CASSLIRSPQETQYF
>TRBJ2-3|TRBV5-4|once
CASSPGSAGPSTDTQYF
>TRBJ2-7|TRBV7-8|.
CASSFPLAELPEQYF
>TRBJ2-1|TRBV6-5|few
CASNKALTYGEQFF
>TRBJ2-6|TRBV5-8|.
CASSLAWGAGANVLTF
>TRBJ1-1|TRBV11-2|.
CASSWDRGRTEAFF
>TRBJ1-1|TRBV11-3|few
CASSHLNTEAFF
>TRBJ2-2|TRBV15|once
CATSNRLAGTGELFF
>TRBJ2-2|TRBV7-2|once
CASSLVGPSDGELFF
>TRBJ2-1|TRBV4-2|.
CASSLGLAGVGEDNEQFF
>TRBJ1-2|TRBV9|.
CASSPSSGVGYGYTF
>TRBJ2-7|TRBV27|.
CASSLRVAGTYEQYF
>TRBJ2-7|TRBV4-2|.
CASSQDNTGTYEQYF
>TRBJ1-4|TRBV7-6|.
CASSLAGRQGNEKLFF
>TRBJ2-6|TRBV5-1|.
CASSIRDVSSGANVLTF
>TRBJ2-5|TRBV18|once
CASSQGGGQETQYF
>TRBJ1-3|TRBV5-4|.
CASSLDREGNTIYF
>TRBJ2-5|TRBV2|.
CASSEARLAEGTQYF
>TRBJ2-7|TRBV6-5|.
CASSLTSGRVGEQYF
>TRBJ2-7|TRBV11-2|once
CASSNSGRDYEQYF
>TRBJ2-3|TRBV4-3|few
CASSPDGGTQYF
>TRBJ1-3|TRBV21-1|.
CASSLSGDRGLAAGNTIYF
>TRBJ2-1|TRBV18|.
CASSPLAGAFSEQFF
>TRBJ2-3|TRBV29-1|.
CSVADSADTQYF
>TRBJ2-1|TRBV4-1|.
CASSQDKREGPGYNEQFF
>TRBJ2-7|TRBV5-6|once
CASSSTFGEPSSYEQYF
>TRBJ1-1|TRBV27|.
CASSLTRNTEAFF
>TRBJ2-6|TRBV5-1|.
CASSLGATSSGANVLTF